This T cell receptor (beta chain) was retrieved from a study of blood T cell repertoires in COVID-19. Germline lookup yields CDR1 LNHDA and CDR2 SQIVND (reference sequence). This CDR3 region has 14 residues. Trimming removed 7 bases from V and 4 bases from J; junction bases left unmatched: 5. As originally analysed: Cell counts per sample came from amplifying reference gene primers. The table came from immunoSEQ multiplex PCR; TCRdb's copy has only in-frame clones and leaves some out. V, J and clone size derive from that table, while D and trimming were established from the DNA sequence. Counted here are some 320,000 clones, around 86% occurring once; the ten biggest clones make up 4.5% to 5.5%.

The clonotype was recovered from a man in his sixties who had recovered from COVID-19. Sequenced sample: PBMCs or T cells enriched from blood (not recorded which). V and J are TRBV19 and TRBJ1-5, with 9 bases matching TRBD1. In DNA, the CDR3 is TGTGCCAGTATTTCTGGACAGGGGAATCAGCCCCAGCATTTT. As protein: CASISGQGNQPQHF.